This T cell receptor beta chain was recovered during a study of blood T cell repertoires in COVID-19. This CDR3 is 13 amino acids long. In germline, CDR1 is MDHEN, CDR2 SYDVKM. V was clipped by 7 bases and J by 5 bases, with 11 bases between them. The repertoire was sequenced with immunoSEQ multiplex PCR; TCRdb's copy has only in-frame clones and lacks some. The sample consists of roughly 200,000 clones, roughly 84% of them appearing once. Source material: peripheral blood. The sequence came from a woman older than 75 with COVID-19, enrolled during active disease. The genes are TRBV28 and TRBJ2-2, with D possibly being TRBD2 (6 bases). For the CDR3, the DNA is TGTGCCAGCACCCCCGGGAGTACCGGGGAGCTGTTTTTT. This gives the protein CASTPGSTGELFF. Full variable domain (rest looked up from reference TRBV28 and TRBJ2-2): DVKVTQSSRYLVKRTGEKVFLECVQDMDHENMFWYRQDPGLGLRLIYFSYDVKMKEKGDIPEGYSVSREKKERFSLILESASTNQTSMYLCASTPGSTGELFFGEGSRLTVL.